This T cell receptor beta chain came from a study of T-cell memory formation after mild COVID-19. Overall study context: Across donors, TCR clusters were largely donor specific. Study results and limitations: Pre-infection memory already had some responding clones, implying cross-reactive memory joined. For second-wave clones that peaked at day 37, SARS-CoV-2 specificity went unverified.

TCRdb analysed the 5' RACE reads with MiXCR anew, one entry per CDR3 protein. In the table there are 450,000 or so distinct CDR3 sequences, roughly 25% of which are singletons. The CDR3 has 13 residues. Per the germline V gene, CDR1 is LGHNA and CDR2 is YNFKEQ. V shed 0 bases and J shed 6 bases, with 8 bases lying between them. This clonotype was counted a few times. Its antigen is not known. V and J are TRBV4-2 and TRBJ2-5; D is unresolved. The sequencing input was PBMCs or a T cell subset sorted from them (not recorded which). The sequence was obtained from an adult woman who had mild COVID-19 (a few samples of this study predate the infection). Cell type and time point are not known. CDR3 coding DNA: TGTGCCAGCAGCCAAGACGTACGGCAGACCCAGTACTTC. Its translation is CASSQDVRQTQYF.